The count of the clone carrying this T cell receptor beta chain is one. Its specificity is unknown. This sample is part of a study of T cell responses to AZD1222 COVID-19 vaccine. The study's findings and limits: Seropositive at baseline were only a handful of AZD1222 recipients.

This CDR3 has 14 amino acids. CDR1 SNHLY and CDR2 FYNNEI come from the germline V gene. V shed 6 bases and J 3 bases; nucleotides not matched to a gene: 5. This table comes from immunoSEQ multiplex PCR, and its TCRdb copy is limited to in-frame clones, with some not included. The sample carries some 100,000 clones, 86% recorded once. This TCR was sampled from an adult who received the AZD1222 COVID-19 vaccine. The sample consisted of peripheral blood, taken 28 days after the second AZD1222 dose. The genes are TRBV2 and TRBJ2-7, with TRBD1 matching over 10 bases. This CDR3 is CASSLGQGVYEQYF. The CDR3 coding sequence is TGTGCCAGCAGCCTCGGACAGGGGGTCTACGAGCAGTACTTC.